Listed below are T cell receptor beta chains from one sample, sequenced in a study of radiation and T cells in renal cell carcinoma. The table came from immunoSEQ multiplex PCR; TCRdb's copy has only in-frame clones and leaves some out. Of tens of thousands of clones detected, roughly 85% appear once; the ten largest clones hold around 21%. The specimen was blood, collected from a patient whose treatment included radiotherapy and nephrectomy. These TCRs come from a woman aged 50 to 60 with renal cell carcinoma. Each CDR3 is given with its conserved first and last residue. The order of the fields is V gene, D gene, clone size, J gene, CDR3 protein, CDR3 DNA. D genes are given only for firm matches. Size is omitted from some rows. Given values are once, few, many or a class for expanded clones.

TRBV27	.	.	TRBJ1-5	CASSSLDQPQHF	TGTGCCAGCAGTTCGTTGGATCAGCCCCAGCATTTT
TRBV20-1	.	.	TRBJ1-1	CSARENTEAFF	TGCAGTGCTAGAGAGAACACTGAAGCTTTCTTT
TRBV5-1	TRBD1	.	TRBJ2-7	CASRIGQGYEQYF	TGCGCCAGCAGGATCGGACAGGGGTACGAGCAGTACTTC
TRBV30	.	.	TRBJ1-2	CAWSPYIVGYTF	TGTGCCTGGAGTCCCTATATTGTGGGCTACACCTTC
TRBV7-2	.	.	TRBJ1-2	CASSLDGGGSYGYTF	TGTGCCAGCAGCTTAGATGGTGGGGGATCCTATGGCTACACCTTC
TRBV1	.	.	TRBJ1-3	CTSTTGTPVFSGGNTIYF	TGCACCAGCACCACAGGCACACCAGTCTTCTCGGGTGGAAACACCATATATTTT
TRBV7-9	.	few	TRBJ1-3	CASIQLGSSGNTIYF	TGTGCCAGCATCCAACTAGGGAGCTCTGGAAACACCATATATTTT
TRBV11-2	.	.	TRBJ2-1	CASSLGQALNEQFF	TGTGCCAGCAGCTTAGGACAGGCCCTCAATGAGCAGTTCTTC
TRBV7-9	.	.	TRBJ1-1	CASSPRAVEAFF	TGTGCCAGCAGCCCACGGGCAGTTGAAGCTTTCTTT
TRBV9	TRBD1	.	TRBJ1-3	CASSVQPVTGGGNTIYF	TGTGCCAGCAGCGTACAACCCGTCACAGGGGGTGGAAACACCATATATTTT
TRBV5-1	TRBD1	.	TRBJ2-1	CASSLDRGSGEQFF	TGCGCCAGCAGCTTGGACAGGGGGTCAGGTGAGCAGTTCTTC
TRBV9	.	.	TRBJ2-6	CASSGLGGRSGANVLTF	TGTGCCAGCAGTGGGCTGGGGGGCCGCTCTGGGGCCAACGTCCTGACTTTC
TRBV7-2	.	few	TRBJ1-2	CASSLNRANYGYTF	TGTGCCAGCAGCCTCAACAGGGCTAACTATGGCTACACCTTC
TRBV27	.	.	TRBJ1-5	CASSSDRFSNQPQHF	TGTGCCAGCAGTTCCGACAGGTTTAGCAATCAGCCCCAGCATTTT
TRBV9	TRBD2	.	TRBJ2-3	CASSTRTSGSYITFLADTQYF	TGTGCCAGCAGCACGCGGACTAGCGGGAGCTACATTACGTTTTTGGCAGATACGCAGTATTTT
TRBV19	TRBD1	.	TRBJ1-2	CASSKGRTGGLTGYTF	TGTGCCAGTAGTAAGGGTAGGACAGGGGGCTTAACTGGCTACACCTTC
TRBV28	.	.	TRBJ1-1	CASGTRNTEAFF	TGTGCCAGCGGTACTCGGAACACTGAAGCTTTCTTT
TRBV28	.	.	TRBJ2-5	CASSSAPAETQYF	TGTGCCAGCAGTTCGGCCCCGGCGGAGACCCAGTACTTC
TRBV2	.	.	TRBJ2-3	CATGMGGDTDTQYF	TGTGCCACGGGGATGGGCGGGGACACAGATACGCAGTATTTT
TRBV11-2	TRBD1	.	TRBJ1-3	CASSLSRGYGNTIYF	TGTGCCAGCAGCCTTTCCAGGGGGTACGGAAACACCATATATTTT
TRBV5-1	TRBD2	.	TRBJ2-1	CASSPVSWAGGNNEQFF	TGCGCCAGCAGCCCGGTTAGTTGGGCGGGAGGGAACAATGAGCAGTTCTTC
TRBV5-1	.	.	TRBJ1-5	CASSLDGYSNQPQHF	TGCGCCAGCAGCTTGGACGGGTATAGCAATCAGCCCCAGCATTTT
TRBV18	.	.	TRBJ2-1	CASSPVQGAAARIF	TGTGCCAGCTCTCCCGTCCAAGGGGCGGCTGCCCGTATCTTC
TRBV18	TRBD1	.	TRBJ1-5	CASSPPEFDRVGQPQHF	TGTGCCAGCTCACCACCGGAGTTTGACAGGGTTGGCCAGCCCCAGCATTTT
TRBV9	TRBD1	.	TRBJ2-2	CASSVGDRVTGELFF	TGTGCCAGCAGCGTAGGGGACAGGGTAACCGGGGAGCTGTTTTTT
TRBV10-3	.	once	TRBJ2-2	CAISEYSNTGELFF	TGTGCCATCAGTGAGTACAGCAACACCGGGGAGCTGTTTTTT
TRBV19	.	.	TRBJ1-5	CATDSRGLDQPQHF	TGTGCCACCGATTCCCGGGGGTTGGATCAGCCCCAGCATTTT
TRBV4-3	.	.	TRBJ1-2	CASSQSNVRDDYGYTF	TGCGCCAGCAGCCAATCTAATGTCAGGGATGACTATGGCTACACCTTC
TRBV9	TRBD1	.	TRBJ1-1	CASSVAGTGGNTEAFF	TGTGCCAGCAGCGTGGCTGGGACAGGAGGGAACACTGAAGCTTTCTTT
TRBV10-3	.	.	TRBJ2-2	CAISEGPIARTGELFF	TGTGCCATCAGTGAGGGACCGATAGCAAGGACCGGGGAGCTGTTTTTT
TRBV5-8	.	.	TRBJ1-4	CASTNGATNEKLFF	TGTGCCAGCACCAACGGTGCAACTAATGAAAAACTGTTTTTT
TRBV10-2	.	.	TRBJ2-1	CASSEWTESNEQFF	TGCGCCAGCAGTGAGTGGACAGAGAGTAATGAGCAGTTCTTC
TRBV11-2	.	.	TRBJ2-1	CASSPRLDSYNEQFF	TGTGCCAGCAGCCCCCGACTAGACTCCTACAATGAGCAGTTCTTC
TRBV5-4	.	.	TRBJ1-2	CASSQDNSAGTYGYTF	TGCGCCAGCAGCCAAGATAATAGTGCGGGTACCTATGGCTACACCTTC
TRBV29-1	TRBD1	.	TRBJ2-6	CSAVDRGAGANVLTF	TGCAGCGCCGTAGACAGGGGAGCTGGGGCCAACGTCCTGACTTTC
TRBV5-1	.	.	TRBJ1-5	CASSLESGRNQPQHF	TGCGCCAGCAGCTTGGAATCAGGACGCAATCAGCCCCAGCATTTT
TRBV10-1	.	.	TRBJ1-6	CASSGEFDSPLHF	TGCGCCAGCAGTGGGGAGTTCGACTCACCCCTCCACTTT
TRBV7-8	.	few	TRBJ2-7	CASSLSQGFYEQYF	TGTGCCAGCAGCTTATCCCAGGGATTCTACGAGCAGTACTTC
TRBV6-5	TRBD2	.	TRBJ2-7	CASRGLAGVWEQYF	TGTGCCAGCAGGGGCTTAGCGGGGGTGTGGGAGCAGTACTTC
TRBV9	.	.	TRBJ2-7	CASSVGSSMSYEQYF	TGTGCCAGCAGCGTAGGCTCTAGTATGTCCTACGAGCAGTACTTC
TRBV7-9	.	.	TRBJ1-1	CASSPTGFEKDTEAFF	TGTGCCAGCAGCCCAACAGGGTTTGAAAAGGACACTGAAGCTTTCTTT
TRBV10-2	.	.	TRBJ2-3	CASSAFRSPTDTQYF	TGCGCCAGCAGTGCCTTCCGTAGCCCAACAGATACGCAGTATTTT
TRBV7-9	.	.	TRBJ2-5	CASSPKRASQETQYF	TGTGCCAGCAGCCCGAAACGAGCGTCGCAAGAGACCCAGTACTTC
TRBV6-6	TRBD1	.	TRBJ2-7	CASSYSRGLEQYF	TGTGCCAGCAGTTACTCGAGGGGGCTCGAGCAGTACTTC
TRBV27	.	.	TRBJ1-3	CASSADRSSGNTIYF	TGTGCCAGCAGTGCTGACAGGAGCTCTGGAAACACCATATATTTT
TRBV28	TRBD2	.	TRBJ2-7	CASTPGTSGFAYEQYF	TGTGCCAGCACCCCCGGGACTAGCGGGTTCGCCTACGAGCAGTACTTC
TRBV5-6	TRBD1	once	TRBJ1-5	CASSCPGTGVPQPQHF	TGTGCCAGCAGCTGCCCCGGGACAGGGGTCCCTCAGCCCCAGCATTTT
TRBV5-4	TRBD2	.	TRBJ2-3	CASSLVPSGDLNTQYF	TGTGCCAGCAGCTTGGTACCGAGCGGGGACCTCAATACGCAGTATTTT
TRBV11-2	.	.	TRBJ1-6	CASSFSGVLGSPLHF	TGTGCCAGCAGCTTCTCGGGGGTCTTGGGTTCACCCCTCCACTTT
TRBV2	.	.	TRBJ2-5	CASSDEETQYF	TGTGCCAGCAGTGACGAGGAGACCCAGTACTTC
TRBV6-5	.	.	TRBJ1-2	CASSDLGGYTF	TGTGCCAGCAGTGACTTGGGCGGCTACACCTTC
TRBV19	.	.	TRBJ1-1	CASSIAVNTEAFF	TGTGCCAGTAGTATCGCTGTGAACACTGAAGCTTTCTTT
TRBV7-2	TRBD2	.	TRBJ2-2	CASSPTSGTGELFF	TGTGCCAGCAGCCCAACTAGCGGGACCGGGGAGCTGTTTTTT
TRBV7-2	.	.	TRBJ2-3	CASSLGPSADTQYF	TGTGCCAGCAGCTTAGGACCTAGCGCAGATACGCAGTATTTT
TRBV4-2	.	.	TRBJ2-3	CASSQAIGVKGTDTQYF	TGTGCCAGCAGCCAAGCGATTGGTGTGAAGGGGACAGATACGCAGTATTTT